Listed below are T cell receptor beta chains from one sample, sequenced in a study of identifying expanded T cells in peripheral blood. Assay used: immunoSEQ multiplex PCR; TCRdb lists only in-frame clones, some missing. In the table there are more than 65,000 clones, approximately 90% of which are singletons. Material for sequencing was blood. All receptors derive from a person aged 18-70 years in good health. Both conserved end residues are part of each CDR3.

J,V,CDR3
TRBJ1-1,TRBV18,CASSPWAGENTEAFF
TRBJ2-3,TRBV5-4,CASSVAGGQLDTQYF
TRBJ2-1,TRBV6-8,CASSDNEQFF
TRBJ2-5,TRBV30,CAWRRGIQETQYF
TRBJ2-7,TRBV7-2,CASSPERPQQYF
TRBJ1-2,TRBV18,CASSHSVGTGANLYGYTF
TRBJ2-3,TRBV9,CASSPRADTDTQYF
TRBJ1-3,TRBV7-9,CASSLGSGGTGNTIYF
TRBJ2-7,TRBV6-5,CASSYGTSGTYEQYF
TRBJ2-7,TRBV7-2,CASRSGTDYEQYF
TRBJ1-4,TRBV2,CASRNPTNEKLFF
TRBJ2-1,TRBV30,CAWGGTYNEQFF
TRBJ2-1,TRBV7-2,CASSSTGLAVNEQFF
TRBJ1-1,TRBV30,CAWSVKFKAFF
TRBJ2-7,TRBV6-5,CASSLGGNRDEQYF
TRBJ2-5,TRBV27,CASSSWTSGGGHLSQETQYF
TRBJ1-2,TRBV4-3,CASSPTSAYGYTF
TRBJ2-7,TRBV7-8,CASSPGGPGFSNEQYF
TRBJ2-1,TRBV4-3,CASSQDWGGANSYNEQFF
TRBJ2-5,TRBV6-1,CASTRGLDQETQYF
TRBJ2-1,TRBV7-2,CASSPALAGDDYNEQFF
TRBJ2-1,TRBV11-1,CASSRPPGESYNEQFF
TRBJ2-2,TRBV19,CASKRSSTGELFF
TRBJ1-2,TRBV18,CASSPSGSGANYGYTF
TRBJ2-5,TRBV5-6,CASSLGGGTQTQYF
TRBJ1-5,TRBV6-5,CASGDRARQPQHF
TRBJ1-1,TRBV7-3,CASSLMGGTNTEAFF
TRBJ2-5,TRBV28,CASSLGGQETQYF
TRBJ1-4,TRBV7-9,CASSTPRDLNEKLFF
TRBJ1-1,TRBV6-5,CASSPLRDRVAAFF
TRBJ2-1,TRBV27,CASSLGRVNEQFF
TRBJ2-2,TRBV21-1,CASSIPGLEFTGELFF
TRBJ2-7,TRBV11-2,CASSLGGVGPGSTTYEQYF
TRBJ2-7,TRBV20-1,CSATRDYEQYF
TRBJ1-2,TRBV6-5,CASSRRQGARGYTF
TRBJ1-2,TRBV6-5,CASSRALGDGYTF
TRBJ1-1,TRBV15,CATAGTPHPNTEAFF
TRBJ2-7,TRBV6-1,CASTPGGSYEQYF
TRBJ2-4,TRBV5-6,CASSGTENIQYF
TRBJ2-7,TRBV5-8,CASRRGGDEQYF
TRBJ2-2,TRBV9,CASSVGHTGELFF
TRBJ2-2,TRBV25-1,CASSESPGELFF
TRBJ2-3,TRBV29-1,CSHGVEGRGRTQYF
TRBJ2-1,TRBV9,CASSATSGAHEQFF